The TCR beta chain under discussion was sequenced for a study (dated by TCRdb to the mid-2010s). For the wider study: Whether tumor-infiltrating Tregs in breast cancer are recruited from blood Tregs or converted in situ from other CD4+ T cell subsets was tested.

The investigation overall reported the following: Tumor-infiltrating Treg TCR alpha and beta sequences overlapped most with tumor naive CD4+ T cells, then with blood naive CD4+ T cells. Tumor memory CD4+ T cell TCR gene usage was found to cluster with blood and lymph node memory CD4+ cells and with lymph node naive CD4+ cells. The larger-cohort validation was restricted to a single TCR beta V-J rearrangement rather than whole repertoires.

Full-length TCR variable regions were amplified by 5' RACE PCR with constant-region reverse primers, followed by semi-nested PCR with Nested Universal Primer A. The ReliaPrep RNA Cell Miniprep System was used to extract total RNA, which was then reverse transcribed into 5'RACE-ready cDNA with the SMARTer RACE 5'/3' Kit. Full-length TCR alpha and beta libraries were barcoded with multiplex adaptors and sequenced on an Illumina MiSeq. On the authors' methods: For each of nine subset-tissue groups, sequencing data from the five patients were combined, and the groups were compared by unsupervised clustering of TCR gene usage. The Morisita-Horn index, with shared sequences weighted by their contribution to each repertoire, was used to calculate repertoire similarity. The raw public data were reprocessed by TCRdb itself: fastp quality trimming at Q25, MiXCR clonotype calling, in-frame beta chains only. One record per CDR3 amino acid sequence lists the most common genes and DNA. None of the V and J calls come from the authors' own analysis; TCRdb made them. The sample profile shows about 11,000 distinct CDR3 sequences; 27% of them were found once. Roughly 3% of the sample lies in the top ten.

Cells that were CD4+CD25+CD127-/low were the ones isolated as Tregs. Tregs, naive and memory CD4+ T cells from tumor, blood and ipsilateral draining lymph nodes of about five breast cancer patients underwent full-length TCR alpha and beta sequencing. Tumor tissue and lymph nodes obtained by ipsilateral axillary dissection were perfused with PBS, cut into small pieces and digested using collagenase I and hyaluronidase. Ficoll density gradient centrifugation was used to isolate mononuclear cells from lymph nodes or from roughly 51 ml of peripheral blood. Sorted cell populations were confirmed by FACS to exceed 90% purity. CDR1 is given as SEHNR and CDR2 as FQNEAQ, both from the germline V gene (reference sequence). From cysteine to phenylalanine, the CDR3 is 16 amino acids long. Kept here is only the CDR3 DNA, which spans 48 bases and is read in frame from base 1. V was cut back by 2 bases and J by 2 bases, leaving a gap of 13 bases between them.

This clonotype was observed at least ten times. It lacks a known antigen. Base-call qualities are not available, and no considerably larger clone is one nucleotide away. This sequence originates from a female donor with breast cancer. Here the chain combines TRBV7-9 and TRBJ2-1; TRBD2 is perhaps the D gene, given 5 matching bases. The specimen sequenced was Tregs sorted from a lymph node. The CDR3 region reads CASSLTAKLAYNEQFF. Here is the DNA: TGTGCCAGCAGCTTAACAGCGAAACTAGCCTACAATGAGCAGTTCTTC.